One and the same sample provided the 19 T cell receptor beta chains below, sequenced in a study of identical twins. TCRdb re-derived calls from the 5' RACE reads in MiXCR, one entry per CDR3 protein. The sample shows roughly 710,000 distinct CDR3 sequences, around 5.7% of them seen only once. Sequenced sample: naive T cells sorted from blood. These receptors all stem from a man aged 18 to 35 in good health.

This clonotype was seen a handful of times. This chain connects TRBV6-1 to TRBJ2-5; 10 bases map to TRBD2. In germline, CDR1 is MNHNS, CDR2 SASEGT. The length of the CDR3 is 15 residues. Unmatched junction bases numbered 9, after V lost 7 bases and J lost 4 bases. CDR3 DNA sequence: TGTGCCAGCAAAGCGGGAGGGGGGTCTGGAGAGACCCAGTACTTC. Protein product: CASKAGGGSGETQYF.

The V gene is TRBV5-1, the J gene TRBJ2-1; weak D call: TRBD1 (5 bases). The CDR3 length is 13 residues. V was shortened by 2 bases and J by 6 bases, with 9 bases between the two germline ends. The germline CDR1 and CDR2 sequences are SGHRS and YFSETQ. CDR3: CASSLPQVNEQFF. CDR3 bases: TGCGCCAGCAGCTTACCACAGGTCAATGAGCAGTTCTTC.

This clonotype has at least ten counts. The chain links TRBV20-1 to TRBJ2-1; 7 bases agree with TRBD2. The germline CDR1 and CDR2 sequences are DFQATT and SNEGSKA (reference sequence). The V gene end was trimmed by 1 base and the J gene end by 2 bases; junction bases not matched to a gene: 5. The CDR3 spans 15 residues. DNA for the CDR3: TGCAGTGCTAGAGCCCTCAGCGGGACCTACAATGAGCAGTTCTTC. Translated: CSARALSGTYNEQFF.

The sample holds many counts of this clonotype. This rearrangement joins TRBV9 to TRBJ2-2; TRBD2 might be the D (7 bases). The V end lost 0 bases, the J end lost 6 bases, and 21 bases lay between the germline ends. CDR1 SGDLS and CDR2 YYNGEE come from the germline V gene. The length of the CDR3 is 18 residues. In DNA form, the CDR3 reads TGTGCCAGCAGCGTAGGAGTTACAAGCCAGGGGAGGGCCGGGGAGCTGTTTTTT. Translation gives CASSVGVTSQGRAGELFF.

At least ten counts were recorded for this clonotype. The genes are TRBV20-1 and TRBJ2-3; D may be TRBD1 or TRBD2 (7 bases each). CDR1 DFQATT and CDR2 SNEGSKA come from the germline V gene (reference sequence). The germline V and J ends were trimmed by 3 bases and 6 bases, with 19 bases remaining between them. The CDR3 runs to 15 residues. The CDR3 here is CSASVLARQGDTQYF. Here the CDR3 DNA reads TGCAGTGCTAGCGTACTAGCGCGACAGGGTGATACGCAGTATTTT.

This chain connects TRBV19 to TRBJ2-7; 8 bases align to TRBD1. Looked up from germline, CDR1 is LNHDA and CDR2 is SQIVND (reference sequence). The CDR3 consists of 15 residues. Germline trimming cut 5 bases from V and 5 bases from J; bases unmatched to any gene: 11. The chain's CDR3 is CASSQTTGVLNEQYF. The CDR3 nucleotides read TGTGCCAGTAGTCAAACGACAGGGGTGCTTAACGAGCAGTACTTC. Based on the CDR3 plus reference TRBV19 and TRBJ2-7, the full variable domain is DGGITQSPKYLFRKEGQNVTLSCEQNLNHDAMYWYRQDPGQGLRLIYYSQIVNDFQKGDIAEGYSVSREKKESFPLTVTSAQKNPTAFYLCASSQTTGVLNEQYFGPGTRLTVT.

The sample holds a few counts of this clonotype. This chain uses TRBV30 with TRBJ1-2; 8 bases line up with TRBD1. Looked up from germline, CDR1 is GTSNPN and CDR2 is SVGIG (reference sequence). V lost 0 bases and J lost 4; bases outside the gene matches: 10. The CDR3 has 16 amino acids. The CDR3 here is CAWSVAGGSPLYGYTF. For the CDR3, the DNA is TGTGCCTGGAGTGTGGCAGGGGGCAGTCCTCTCTATGGCTACACCTTC.

This clonotype was counted at least ten times. The V and J genes are TRBV5-1 and TRBJ1-6, with TRBD1 matching 7 bases. The germline V gene encodes CDR1 SGHRS and CDR2 YFSETQ. V lost 7 bases and J lost 8; bases outside the gene matches: 9. The CDR3 covers 14 residues. The CDR3: CASHPGQEDSPLHF. CDR3 DNA: TGCGCCAGCCACCCCGGACAGGAGGATTCACCCCTCCACTTT.

This clonotype showed up many times. The V gene is TRBV5-1, the J gene TRBJ2-3; D is perhaps TRBD1 (6 bases). The CDR3 sequence is 16 residues long. The V end lost 2 bases, the J end lost 0 bases, and 13 bases lay between the germline ends. Germline V lookup: CDR1 SGHRS, CDR2 YFSETQ. In DNA form, the CDR3 reads TGCGCCAGCAGCTTTCTACCACAGGGAAGCACAGATACGCAGTATTTT. It codes for CASSFLPQGSTDTQYF.

In its sample, this clonotype was seen a few times. V is TRBV6-1 and J is TRBJ2-5; 7 nucleotides agree with TRBD1. This CDR3 spans 15 amino acids. Germline-derived CDR1 and CDR2 are MNHNS and SASEGT. The V segment lost 6 bases and the J segment 4 bases; nucleotides outside the gene matches: 11. The CDR3 protein is CASSQPGGWGETQYF. The CDR3 DNA reads as TGTGCCAGCAGCCAACCAGGGGGTTGGGGAGAGACCCAGTACTTC.

V is TRBV18 and J is TRBJ2-4, with D maybe TRBD2 (5 bases). The CDR3 is 16 amino acids. V was clipped by 0 bases and J by 3 bases, with 12 bases between them. Per the germline V gene, CDR1 is KGHSH and CDR2 is LQKENI. The CDR3 reads CASSPPWEEGKNIQYF. For the CDR3, the DNA is TGTGCCAGCTCACCACCTTGGGAAGAGGGCAAAAACATTCAGTACTTC.

This clonotype was seen ten or more times. The chain recombines TRBV7-8 with TRBJ1-1, with no clear D. Trimming stripped 5 bases from V and 1 base from J, with 11 bases between. The germline gives CDR1 SGHVS, CDR2 FQNEAQ. The CDR3 runs to 14 residues. As DNA, the CDR3 is TGTGCCAGCAGCCAACGGCAGCGGAACACTGAAGCTTTCTTT. Its translation: CASSQRQRNTEAFF.

This clonotype was detected only a few times. The rearrangement uses TRBV30 and TRBJ1-1, with a possible D match to TRBD1 (5 bases). This CDR3 spans 13 amino acids. Between the trimmed V and J ends, which lost 3 bases and 3 bases, there was a span of 11 bases. The germline V gene has CDR1 GTSNPN and CDR2 SVGIG (reference sequence). In DNA form, the CDR3 reads TGTGCCTGGAGGACCGGGGGAGACACTGAAGCTTTCTTT. It is translated as CAWRTGGDTEAFF.

This clonotype was detected many times. The chain couples TRBV7-9 to TRBJ1-2, with D perhaps TRBD1 (5 bases). This CDR3 is 14 amino acids long. Trimming removed 2 bases at V and 2 bases at J, with 9 bases between. From germline, CDR1 is SEHNR and CDR2 FQNEAQ (reference sequence). CDR3 region: CASSLLGANYGYTF. Written as DNA, the CDR3 is TGTGCCAGCAGCTTACTTGGGGCGAACTATGGCTACACCTTC. The complete variable domain, with remaining parts taken from reference TRBV7-9 and TRBJ1-2, reads DTGVSQNPRHKITKRGQNVTFRCDPISEHNRLYWYRQTLGQGPEFLTYFQNEAQLEKSRLLSDRFSAERPKGSFSTLEIQRTEQGDSAMYLCASSLLGANYGYTFGSGTRLTVV.

V is TRBV10-3 and J is TRBJ1-3, with 11 bases matching TRBD1. The CDR3 has 16 amino acids. Germline CDR1 and CDR2: ENHRY and SYGVKD. J gave up 3 bases and V 6 bases, and 7 bases lay outside the gene matches. CDR3 amino acids: CAIRATDRGLGNTIYF. In DNA, the CDR3 is TGTGCCATCAGGGCGACGGACAGGGGGCTTGGAAACACCATATATTTT.

At least ten counts were recorded for this clonotype. The chain uses TRBV7-9 and TRBJ2-1, with TRBD2 matching over 8 bases. This CDR3 contains 16 residues. The V and J ends lost 5 bases and 4 bases, in that order; junction bases with no gene match: 10. The germline V gene encodes CDR1 SEHNR and CDR2 FQNEAQ (reference sequence). The CDR3 region is CASSQSSSGLYNEQFF. The DNA for the CDR3 is TGTGCCAGCAGCCAAAGCTCTAGCGGGCTATACAATGAGCAGTTCTTC.

The chain is built from TRBV7-8 and TRBJ1-3; D is uncertain. Trimming shortened V by 5 bases and J by 0 bases, and 14 bases separated the two germline ends. The CDR3 runs to 16 residues. Germline V lookup: CDR1 SGHVS, CDR2 FQNEAQ. This chain's CDR3 is CASSPLTGDSGNTIYF. CDR3 in DNA: TGTGCCAGCAGCCCCCTTACCGGGGACTCTGGAAACACCATATATTTT.

Many counts were recorded for this clonotype. The V gene is TRBV12-3 or TRBV12-4, the J gene TRBJ1-1, with D perhaps matching TRBD1 (5 bases). The CDR3 is 14 residues long. Deletions cut 6 bases from V and 1 base from J, with 12 bases between. The CDR3 coding sequence is TGTGCCAGCAGGGCGGGGGGGACGAACACTGAAGCTTTCTTT. It yields the protein CASRAGGTNTEAFF.

In its sample, this clonotype was seen a few times. DNA for the CDR3: TGTGCCAGTAGTATAGCAGCGGCGATGCCTCGGGGCTATGGCTACACCTTC. It codes for CASSIAAAMPRGYGYTF. V is TRBV19 and J is TRBJ1-2; unclear D gene. V was clipped by 1 base and J by 4 bases, with 19 bases between them. CDR1 is LNHDA and CDR2 is SQIVND in the germline V gene (reference sequence). The CDR3 contains 17 residues.